The next 11 T cell receptor beta chains were all read from a single sample in a study of CD8+CD57+ T cells in acquired aplastic anemia. The TCR beta profiling, which covered VDJ combination and CDR3 sequence, was carried out using genomic DNA as the template. MiXCR, applied by TCRdb to the reads, yields one record per CDR3 protein. The sample consists of 350,000 to 450,000 distinct CDR3 sequences, about two thirds of them appearing once. Sequenced input: sorted CD4+, CD8+, or CD8+CD57+ T cells (not recorded which) from PBMCs. Source of these receptors: a human donor in good health, serving as a control.

The rearrangement uses TRBV7-2 and TRBJ1-3, with D unresolved. The CDR3 runs 15 residues. CDR1 SGHTA and CDR2 FQGNSA come from the germline V gene. V lost 2 bases and J 16 bases, leaving 24 bases between the germline ends. CDR3 coding DNA: TGTGCCAGCAGCTTAATTTATAACTATGGCTACACCTTCTATTTT. This translates into CASSLIYNYGYTFYF.

In the case of this clonotype: It may be a read error: a sequence one base away is much more abundant. The chain has TRBV7-2 and TRBJ1-2, with D perhaps matching TRBD1 (6 bases). The CDR3 runs 17 residues. Trimming took off 1 base at V and 0 bases at J, with 15 bases between the two ends. Germline lookup yields CDR1 SGHTA and CDR2 FQGNSA. DNA for the CDR3: TGTGCCAGCAGCTTAGAGATGACAGGTCCGGCTAACTATGGCTACACCTTC. It yields the protein CASSLEMTGPANYGYTF. Full variable domain (missing parts from reference TRBV7-2 and TRBJ1-2): GAGVSQSPSNKVTEKGKDVELRCDPISGHTALYWYRQSLGQGLEFLIYFQGNSAPDKSGLPSDRFSAERTGGSVSTLTIQRTQQEDSAVYLCASSLEMTGPANYGYTFGSGTRLTVV.

Many counts were recorded for this clonotype. This sequence joins TRBV7-6 and TRBJ1-3; TRBD1 might be the D (5 bases). Trimming removed 2 bases from V and 3 bases from J, with 11 bases in between. The CDR3 extends over 15 amino acids. Germline V gives CDR1 SGHVS, CDR2 FNYEAQ. CDR3: CASSLFGGVGNTIYF. DNA for the CDR3: TGTGCCAGCAGCTTATTTGGGGGGGTTGGAAACACCATATATTTT.

In its sample, this clonotype was seen once. The conserved phenylalanine or tryptophan normally closing the CDR3 is absent here, so this likely arose from a read error. Because the CDR3's place on the DNA is in doubt, the DNA is left out and the CDR3 is given as listed by TCRdb. V usage is TRBV25-1 and J usage is TRBJ1-3; the table calls TRBD1, which could not be checked here. CDR1 and CDR2 from the germline V gene are MGHDK and SYGVNS. The CDR3 is 14 amino acids in total, end residues counted. This chain's CDR3 is CASSESGEGNNKYI.

This clonotype has a count of ten or more. This sequence joins TRBV12-3 or TRBV12-4 and TRBJ2-3, with D maybe TRBD1 (5 bases). The CDR3 totals 15 residues. V was shortened by 3 bases and J by 2 bases, with 12 bases between the two germline ends. CDR3 DNA: TGTGCCAGCAGTTTGGAGACAGAACTCACAGATACGCAGTATTTT. Translation: CASSLETELTDTQYF.

In this sample, this clonotype turned up a few times. The J gene is TRBJ2-7, the V gene TRBV29-1; 8 positions agree with TRBD1. Trimming cost V 0 bases and J 6 bases; bases outside gene matches: 1. The CDR3 sequence is 12 residues long. Germline lookup yields CDR1 SQVTM and CDR2 ANQGSEA. CDR3 bases: TGCAGCGTTGAAGACACAGGGGGCGAGCAGTACTTC. Residues: CSVEDTGGEQYF.

This chain connects TRBV12-3 or TRBV12-4 to TRBJ1-2, with no clear D. With 6 bases removed from V and 6 bases from J, the gap between germline ends came to 11 bases. The CDR3 runs 12 residues. CDR3: CASRPVGDGYTF. CDR3 in DNA: TGTGCCAGCAGGCCGGTGGGCGATGGCTACACCTTC.

This clonotype was seen a single time. The chain has TRBV20-1 and TRBJ1-2; D not resolved. V gave up 0 bases and J gave up 6 bases, with 14 bases separating them. Germline CDR1 reads DFQATT; CDR2 reads SNEGSKA (reference sequence). The CDR3 length is 14 residues. The CDR3: CSARDPGRNNGYTF. DNA for the CDR3: TGCAGTGCTAGAGACCCCGGAAGGAACAATGGCTACACCTTC.

This clonotype was counted ten times or more. V usage is TRBV7-8 and J usage is TRBJ2-2, with D hard to call. V was shortened by 4 bases and J by 6 bases, with 12 bases between the two germline ends. CDR3 length: 14 amino acids. Germline lookup yields CDR1 SGHVS and CDR2 FQNEAQ. The CDR3 nucleotides read TGTGCCAGCAGCTCGACGAGACCGGCCGGGGAGCTGTTTTTT. Protein sequence: CASSSTRPAGELFF.

CDR3 residues: CTENCGKWCNTEAFF. As DNA, the CDR3 is TGCACCGAGAATTGCGGCAAATGGTGCAACACTGAAGCTTTCTTT. This chain connects TRBV20-1 to TRBJ1-1; D is unclear. Germline V gene lookup returns CDR1 DFQATT and CDR2 SNEGSKA (reference sequence). The CDR3 length is 15 residues.

Remarks on this clonotype: A much larger clone is a single base away; this may be a read error. The chain uses TRBV12-3 or TRBV12-4 and TRBJ2-2; no clear D gene. Trimming left V 6 bases short and J 7 bases short, with 18 bases between. The CDR3 sequence is 15 residues long. CDR3 nucleotides: TGTGCCAGCAGGGCCATCAAGGGTCAAGGCGGGGAGCTGTTTTTT. Its translation: CASRAIKGQGGELFF.